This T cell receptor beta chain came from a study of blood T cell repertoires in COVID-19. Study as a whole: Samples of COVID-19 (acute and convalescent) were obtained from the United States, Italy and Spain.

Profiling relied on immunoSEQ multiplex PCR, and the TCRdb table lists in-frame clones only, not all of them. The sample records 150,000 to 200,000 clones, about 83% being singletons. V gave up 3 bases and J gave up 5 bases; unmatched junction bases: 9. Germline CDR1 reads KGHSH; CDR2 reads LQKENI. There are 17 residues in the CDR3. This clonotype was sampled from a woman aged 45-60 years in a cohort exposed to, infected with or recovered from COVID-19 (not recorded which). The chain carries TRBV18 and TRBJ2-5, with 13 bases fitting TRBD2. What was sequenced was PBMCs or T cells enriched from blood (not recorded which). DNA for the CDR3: TGTGCCAGCTCACCGGAGATGACTAGCGGGGGGACCGAGACCCAGTACTTC. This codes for CASSPEMTSGGTETQYF.